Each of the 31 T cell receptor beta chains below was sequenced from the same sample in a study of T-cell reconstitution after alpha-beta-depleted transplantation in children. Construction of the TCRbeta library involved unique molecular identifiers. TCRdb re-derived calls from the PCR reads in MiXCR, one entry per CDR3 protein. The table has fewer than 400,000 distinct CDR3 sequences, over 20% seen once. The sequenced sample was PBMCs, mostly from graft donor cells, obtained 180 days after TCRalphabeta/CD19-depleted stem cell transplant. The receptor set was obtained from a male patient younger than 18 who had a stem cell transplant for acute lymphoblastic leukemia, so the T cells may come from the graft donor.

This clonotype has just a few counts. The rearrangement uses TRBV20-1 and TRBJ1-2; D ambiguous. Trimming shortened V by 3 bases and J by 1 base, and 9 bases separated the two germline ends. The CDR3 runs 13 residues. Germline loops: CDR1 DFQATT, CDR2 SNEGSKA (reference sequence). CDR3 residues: CSASRQVNYGYTF. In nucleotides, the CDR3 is TGCAGTGCTAGTCGGCAGGTTAACTATGGCTACACCTTC.

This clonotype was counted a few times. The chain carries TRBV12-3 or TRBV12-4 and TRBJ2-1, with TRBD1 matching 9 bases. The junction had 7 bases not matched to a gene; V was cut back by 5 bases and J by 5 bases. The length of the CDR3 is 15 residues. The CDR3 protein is CASSAGTGSHNEQFF. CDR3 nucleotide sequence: TGTGCCAGCAGTGCCGGGACAGGGTCCCACAATGAGCAGTTCTTC.

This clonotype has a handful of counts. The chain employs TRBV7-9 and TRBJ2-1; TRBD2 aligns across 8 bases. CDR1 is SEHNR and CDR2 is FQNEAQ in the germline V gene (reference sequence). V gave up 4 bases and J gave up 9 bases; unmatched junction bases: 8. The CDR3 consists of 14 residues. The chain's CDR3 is CASSSGLAPSEQFF. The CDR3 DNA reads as TGTGCCAGCAGCTCAGGACTAGCACCCAGTGAGCAGTTCTTC.

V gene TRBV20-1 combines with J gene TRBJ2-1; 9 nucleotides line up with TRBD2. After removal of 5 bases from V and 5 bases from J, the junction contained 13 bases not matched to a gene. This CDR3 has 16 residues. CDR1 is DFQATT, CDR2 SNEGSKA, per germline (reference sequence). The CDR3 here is CSALFLAGAGHNEQFF. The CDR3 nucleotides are TGCAGTGCTCTTTTTTTAGCGGGAGCCGGCCACAATGAGCAGTTCTTC.

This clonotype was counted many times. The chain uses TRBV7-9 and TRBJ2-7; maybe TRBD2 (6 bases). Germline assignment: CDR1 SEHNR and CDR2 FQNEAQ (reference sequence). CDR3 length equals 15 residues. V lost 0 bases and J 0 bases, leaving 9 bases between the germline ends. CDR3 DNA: TGTGCCAGCAGCTTAGCGCTCGGGGGCTCCTACGAGCAGTACTTC. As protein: CASSLALGGSYEQYF.

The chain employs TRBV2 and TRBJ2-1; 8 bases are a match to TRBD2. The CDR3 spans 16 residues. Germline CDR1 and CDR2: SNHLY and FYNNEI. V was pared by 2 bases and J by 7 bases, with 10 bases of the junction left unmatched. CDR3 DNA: TGTGCCAGCAGTGAATCCGGGAGGGCCCATTTAAATGAGCAGTTCTTC. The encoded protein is CASSESGRAHLNEQFF.

CDR3 sequence: CASSFSGLAKETQYF. The CDR3 nucleotides are TGTGCCAGCAGCTTCTCGGGACTAGCGAAAGAGACCCAGTACTTC. The chain combines TRBV7-2 with TRBJ2-5; 10 bases fit TRBD2. From germline, CDR1 is SGHTA and CDR2 FQGNSA. The CDR3 extends over 15 amino acids. The V gene end was trimmed by 3 bases and the J gene end by 3 bases; junction bases not matched to a gene: 4. Drawing the rest from reference TRBV7-2 and TRBJ2-5, the complete variable domain is GAGVSQSPSNKVTEKGKDVELRCDPISGHTALYWYRQSLGQGLEFLIYFQGNSAPDKSGLPSDRFSAERTGGSVSTLTIQRTQQEDSAVYLCASSFSGLAKETQYFGPGTRLLVL.

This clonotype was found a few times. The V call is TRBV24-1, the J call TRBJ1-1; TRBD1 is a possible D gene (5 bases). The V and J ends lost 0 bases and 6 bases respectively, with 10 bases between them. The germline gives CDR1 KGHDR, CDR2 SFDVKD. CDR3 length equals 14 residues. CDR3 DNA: TGTGCCACCAGTGATTTGCGGGGGATCGCTGAAGCTTTCTTT. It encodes CATSDLRGIAEAFF.

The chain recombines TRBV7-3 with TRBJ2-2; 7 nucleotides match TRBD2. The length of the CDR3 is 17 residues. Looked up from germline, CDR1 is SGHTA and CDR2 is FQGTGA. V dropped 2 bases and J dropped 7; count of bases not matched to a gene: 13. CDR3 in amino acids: CASSLAGASGIVGELFF. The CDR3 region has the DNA TGTGCCAGCAGCTTAGCGGGAGCAAGCGGGATTGTCGGGGAGCTGTTTTTT. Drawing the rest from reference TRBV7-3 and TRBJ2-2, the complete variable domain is GAGVSQTPSNKVTEKGKYVELRCDPISGHTALYWYRQSLGQGPEFLIYFQGTGAADDSGLPNDRFFAVRPEGSVSTLKIQRTERGDSAVYLCASSLAGASGIVGELFFGEGSRLTVL.

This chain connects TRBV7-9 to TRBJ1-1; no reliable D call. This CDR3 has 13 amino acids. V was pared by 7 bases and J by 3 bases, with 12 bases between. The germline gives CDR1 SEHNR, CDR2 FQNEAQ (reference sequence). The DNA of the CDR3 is TGTGCCAGCACCACGTTAAGGGACACTGAAGCTTTCTTT. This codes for CASTTLRDTEAFF.

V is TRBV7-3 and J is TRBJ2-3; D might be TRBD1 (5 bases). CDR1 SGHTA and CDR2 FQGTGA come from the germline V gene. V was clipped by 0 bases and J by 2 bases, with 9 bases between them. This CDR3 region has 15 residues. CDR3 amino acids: CASSLTRTSTDTQYF. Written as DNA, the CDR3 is TGTGCCAGCAGCTTAACGAGGACATCCACAGATACGCAGTATTTT.

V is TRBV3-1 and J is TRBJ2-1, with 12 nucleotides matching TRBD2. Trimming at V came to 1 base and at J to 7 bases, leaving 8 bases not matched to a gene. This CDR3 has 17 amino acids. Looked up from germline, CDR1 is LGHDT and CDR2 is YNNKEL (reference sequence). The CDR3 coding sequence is TGTGCCAGCAGCCAAGCCCAGCTAGCGGGAGGGTTTAATGAGCAGTTCTTC. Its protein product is CASSQAQLAGGFNEQFF.

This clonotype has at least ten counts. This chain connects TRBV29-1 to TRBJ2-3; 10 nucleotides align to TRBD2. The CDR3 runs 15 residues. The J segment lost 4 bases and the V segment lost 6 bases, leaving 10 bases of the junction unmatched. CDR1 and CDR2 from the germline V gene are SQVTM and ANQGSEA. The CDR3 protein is CSVPLTGLASDTQYF. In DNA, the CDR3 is TGCAGCGTGCCCCTGACGGGACTAGCGTCAGATACGCAGTATTTT.

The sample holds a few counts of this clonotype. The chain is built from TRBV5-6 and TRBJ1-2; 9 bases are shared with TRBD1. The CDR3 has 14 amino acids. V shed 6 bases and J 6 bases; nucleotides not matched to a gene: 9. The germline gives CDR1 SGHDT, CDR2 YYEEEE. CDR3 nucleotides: TGTGCCAGCACCTCCCGGACAGGGGTTAATGGCTACACCTTC. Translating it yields CASTSRTGVNGYTF. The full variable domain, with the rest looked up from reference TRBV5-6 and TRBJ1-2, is DAGVTQSPTHLIKTRGQQVTLRCSPKSGHDTVSWYQQALGQGPQFIFQYYEEEERQRGNFPDRFSGHQFPNYSSELNVNALLLGDSALYLCASTSRTGVNGYTFGSGTRLTVV.

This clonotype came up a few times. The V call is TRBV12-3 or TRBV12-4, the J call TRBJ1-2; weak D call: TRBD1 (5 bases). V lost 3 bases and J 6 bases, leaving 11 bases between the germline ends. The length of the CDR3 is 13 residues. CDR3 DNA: TGTGCCAGCAGTTTCGGGGGATTCGATGGCTACACCTTC. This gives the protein CASSFGGFDGYTF.

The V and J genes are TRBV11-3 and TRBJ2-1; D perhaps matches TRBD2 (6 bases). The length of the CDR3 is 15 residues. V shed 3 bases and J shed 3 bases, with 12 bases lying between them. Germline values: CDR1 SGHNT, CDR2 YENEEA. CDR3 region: CASSFSGTVYNEQFF. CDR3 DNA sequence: TGTGCCAGCAGCTTTTCCGGGACTGTCTACAATGAGCAGTTCTTC.

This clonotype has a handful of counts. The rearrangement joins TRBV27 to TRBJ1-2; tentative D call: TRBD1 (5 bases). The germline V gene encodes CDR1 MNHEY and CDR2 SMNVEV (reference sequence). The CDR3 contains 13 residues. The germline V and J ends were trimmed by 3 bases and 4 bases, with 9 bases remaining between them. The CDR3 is CASSFRDRYGYTF. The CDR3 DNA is TGTGCCAGCAGTTTCAGGGACCGCTATGGCTACACCTTC.

The CDR3, as DNA: TGTGCCAGCAGCAACCGGGACAGGGGAGCTTGGAGGCATGGCTACACCTTC. This gives the protein CASSNRDRGAWRHGYTF. This rearrangement joins TRBV12-3 or TRBV12-4 to TRBJ1-2; 10 bases map to TRBD1. V dropped 6 bases and J dropped 6; count of bases not matched to a gene: 16. This CDR3 spans 17 amino acids.

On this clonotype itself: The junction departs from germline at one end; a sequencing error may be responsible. CDR3 protein: CGSGRAPGELFF. CDR3 in DNA: TGTGGCAGCGGGAGGGCCCCCGGGGAGCTGTTTTTT. This sequence joins TRBV4-2 and TRBJ2-2; the match to TRBD2 covers 10 bases. Looked up from germline, CDR1 is LGHNA and CDR2 is YNFKEQ. CDR3 size: 12 residues.

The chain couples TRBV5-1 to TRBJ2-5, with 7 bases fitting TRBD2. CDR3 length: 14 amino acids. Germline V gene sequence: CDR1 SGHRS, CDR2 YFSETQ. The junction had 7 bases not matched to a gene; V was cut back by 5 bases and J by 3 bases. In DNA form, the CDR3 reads TGCGCCAGCAGTTCGATCAGCGGGAAAGAGACCCAGTACTTC. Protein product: CASSSISGKETQYF.

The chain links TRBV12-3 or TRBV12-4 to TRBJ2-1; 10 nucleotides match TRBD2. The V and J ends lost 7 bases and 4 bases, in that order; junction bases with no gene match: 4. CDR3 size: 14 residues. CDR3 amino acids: CASTRTSGYNEQFF. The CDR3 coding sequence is TGTGCCAGCACCCGGACTAGCGGTTACAATGAGCAGTTCTTC.

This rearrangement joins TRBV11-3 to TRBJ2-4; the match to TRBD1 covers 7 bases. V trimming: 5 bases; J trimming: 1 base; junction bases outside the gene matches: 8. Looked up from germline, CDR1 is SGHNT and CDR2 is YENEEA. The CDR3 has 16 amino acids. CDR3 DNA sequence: TGTGCCAGCAGCCCGGGACAGCCGGGGGCCAAAAACATTCAGTACTTC. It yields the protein CASSPGQPGAKNIQYF.

The CDR3 spells CASRMRGSTDTQYF. The CDR3 DNA sequence: TGTGCCAGTCGGATGAGGGGCAGCACAGATACGCAGTATTTT. The J gene is TRBJ2-3, the V gene TRBV19; D possibly matches TRBD1 or TRBD2 (5 bases each). From germline, CDR1 is LNHDA and CDR2 SQIVND (reference sequence). Between the trimmed V and J ends, which lost 8 bases and 0 bases, there was a span of 12 bases. There are 14 residues in the CDR3.

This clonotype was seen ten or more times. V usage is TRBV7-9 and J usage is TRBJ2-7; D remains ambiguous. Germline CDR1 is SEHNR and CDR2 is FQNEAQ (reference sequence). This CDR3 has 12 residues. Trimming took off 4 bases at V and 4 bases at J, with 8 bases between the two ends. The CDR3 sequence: CASSSPRYEQYF. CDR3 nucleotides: TGTGCCAGCAGCTCGCCCCGTTACGAGCAGTACTTC. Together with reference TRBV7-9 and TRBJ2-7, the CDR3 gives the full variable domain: DTGVSQNPRHKITKRGQNVTFRCDPISEHNRLYWYRQTLGQGPEFLTYFQNEAQLEKSRLLSDRFSAERPKGSFSTLEIQRTEQGDSAMYLCASSSPRYEQYFGPGTRLTVT.

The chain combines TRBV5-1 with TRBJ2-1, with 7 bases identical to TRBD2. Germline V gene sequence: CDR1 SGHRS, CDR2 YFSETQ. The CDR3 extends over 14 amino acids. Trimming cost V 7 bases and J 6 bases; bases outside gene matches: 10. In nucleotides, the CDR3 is TGCGCCAGCTCGAGACTAGCCTCCACCAATGAGCAGTTCTTC. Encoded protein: CASSRLASTNEQFF.

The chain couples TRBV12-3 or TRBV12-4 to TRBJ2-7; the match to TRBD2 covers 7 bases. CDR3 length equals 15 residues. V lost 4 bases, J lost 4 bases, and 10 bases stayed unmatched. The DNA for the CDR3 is TGTGCCAGCAGTTCCACTCGGCGGGAGTCTTACGAGCAGTACTTC. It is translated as CASSSTRRESYEQYF.

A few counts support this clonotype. The CDR3 reads CSAFDSRYAYEQYF. The DNA for the CDR3 is TGCAGTGCTTTCGACAGCCGATATGCCTACGAGCAGTACTTC. The chain links TRBV20-1 to TRBJ2-7, with D perhaps matching TRBD1 (5 bases). The germline gives CDR1 DFQATT, CDR2 SNEGSKA (reference sequence). Between the trimmed V and J ends, which lost 5 bases and 2 bases, there was a span of 16 bases. This CDR3 region has 14 residues.

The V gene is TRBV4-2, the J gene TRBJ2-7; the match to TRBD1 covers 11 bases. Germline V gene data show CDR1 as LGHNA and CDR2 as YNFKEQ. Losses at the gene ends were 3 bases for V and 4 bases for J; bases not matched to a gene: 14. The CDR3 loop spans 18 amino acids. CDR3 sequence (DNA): TGTGCCAGCAGCCACATCACGGGGATCCGGGACAGGGGGTACGAGCAGTACTTC. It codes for CASSHITGIRDRGYEQYF.

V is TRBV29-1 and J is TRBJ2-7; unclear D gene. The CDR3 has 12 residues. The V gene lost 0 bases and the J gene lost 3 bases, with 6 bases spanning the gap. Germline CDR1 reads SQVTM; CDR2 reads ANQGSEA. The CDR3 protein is CSVEDWSYEQYF. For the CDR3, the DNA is TGCAGCGTTGAAGACTGGAGCTACGAGCAGTACTTC.

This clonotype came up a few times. This CDR3 reads CASSLVFDSVTDTQYF. As DNA, the CDR3 is TGTGCCAGCAGCTTAGTTTTTGACTCGGTCACAGATACGCAGTATTTT. The rearrangement joins TRBV7-6 to TRBJ2-3; D not resolved. CDR1 and CDR2 (germline): SGHVS, FNYEAQ. This CDR3 is built from 16 residues. Trimming left V 1 base short and J 2 bases short, with 13 bases between.

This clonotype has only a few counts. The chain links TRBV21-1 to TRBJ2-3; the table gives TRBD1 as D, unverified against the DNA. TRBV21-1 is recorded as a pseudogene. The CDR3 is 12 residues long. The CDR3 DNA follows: TGTGCCAGCAGCACCGGCGCCGGTACGCAGTATTTT. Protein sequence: CASSTGAGTQYF.